A selection of T cell receptor beta chains follows, all from one sample in a study of spatial heterogeneity in lung cancer. TCRdb re-analysed the 5' RACE reads in MiXCR, keeping a single row per CDR3 protein. In the table there are 6,500 to 7,500 distinct CDR3 sequences, approximately 7% of which are singletons. Sample: lung tumor tissue, taken at surgery. The receptors here all came from a male donor with early-stage non-small cell lung cancer. Each CDR3 is given with its conserved first and last residue. A D gene is named only where the DNA matches it firmly. Rows give clone size only sometimes, using once, few, many, or a class for an expanded clone.

TRBV10-2	medium-sized	.	TRBJ2-1	CASSESTRGSKFF	TGCGCCAGCAGTGAGTCGACACGGGGTTCTAAGTTCTTC
TRBV7-6	many	.	TRBJ2-4	CASSLAGSNIQYF	TGTGCCAGCAGCTTAGCGGGATCTAACATTCAGTACTTC
TRBV7-2	.	.	TRBJ2-2	CASSLDYGELFF	TGTGCCAGCAGCTTAGACTACGGGGAGCTGTTTTTT
TRBV7-6	many	.	TRBJ1-4	CASSLSRNEKLFF	TGTGCCAGCAGCTTATCCCGTAATGAAAAACTGTTTTTT
TRBV27	medium-sized	.	TRBJ1-2	CASRGDSYGYTF	TGTGCCAGCAGAGGGGACTCCTATGGCTACACCTTC
TRBV10-3	medium-sized	.	TRBJ2-1	CAISISEGLGSYNEQFF	TGTGCCATCAGTATTTCGGAGGGACTGGGGTCCTACAATGAGCAGTTCTTC
TRBV2	few	.	TRBJ2-3	CASSELSSTDTQYF	TGTGCCAGCAGTGAATTGTCCAGCACAGATACGCAGTATTTT
TRBV4-1	medium-sized	.	TRBJ1-2	CASSQEPWANYGYTF	TGCGCCAGCAGCCAGGAACCATGGGCTAACTATGGCTACACCTTC
TRBV20-1	.	.	TRBJ2-7	CSARGRGVVALDHEQYF	TGCAGTGCTAGAGGGAGAGGAGTAGTGGCCCTGGACCACGAGCAGTACTTC
TRBV2	medium-sized	.	TRBJ2-7	CASSVLEQYF	TGTGCCAGCAGTGTCCTAGAGCAGTACTTC
TRBV29-1	many	.	TRBJ2-2	CSVGRRGGLNTGELFF	TGCAGCGTTGGGCGCAGGGGGGGACTGAACACCGGGGAGCTGTTTTTT
TRBV2	once	TRBD1	TRBJ2-6	CASRPTGFGANVLTF	TGTGCCAGCAGACCGACAGGGTTTGGGGCCAACGTCCTGACTTTC